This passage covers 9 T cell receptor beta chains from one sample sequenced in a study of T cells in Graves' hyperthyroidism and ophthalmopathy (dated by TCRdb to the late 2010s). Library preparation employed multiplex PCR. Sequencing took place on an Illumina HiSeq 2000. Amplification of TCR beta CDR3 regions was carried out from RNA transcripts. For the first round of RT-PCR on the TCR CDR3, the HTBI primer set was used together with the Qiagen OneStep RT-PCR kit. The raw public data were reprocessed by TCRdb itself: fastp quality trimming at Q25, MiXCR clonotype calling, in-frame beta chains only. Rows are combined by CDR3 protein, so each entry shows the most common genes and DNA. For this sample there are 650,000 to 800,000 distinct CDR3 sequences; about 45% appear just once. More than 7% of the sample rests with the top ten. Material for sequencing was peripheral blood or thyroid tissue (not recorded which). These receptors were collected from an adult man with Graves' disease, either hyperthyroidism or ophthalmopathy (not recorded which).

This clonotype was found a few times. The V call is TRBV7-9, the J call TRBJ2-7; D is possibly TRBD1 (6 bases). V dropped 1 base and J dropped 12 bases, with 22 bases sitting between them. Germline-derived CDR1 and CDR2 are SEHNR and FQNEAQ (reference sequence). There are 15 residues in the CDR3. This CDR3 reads CASSLVDRSPTNWYF. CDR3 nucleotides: TGTGCCAGCAGCTTAGTGGACAGATCTCCTACGAACTGGTACTTC.

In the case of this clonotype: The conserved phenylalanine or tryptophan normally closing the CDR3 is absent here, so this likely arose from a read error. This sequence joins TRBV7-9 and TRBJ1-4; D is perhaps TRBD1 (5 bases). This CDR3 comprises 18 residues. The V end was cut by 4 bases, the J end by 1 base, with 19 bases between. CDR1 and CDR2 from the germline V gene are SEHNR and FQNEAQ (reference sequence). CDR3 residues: CASSSTAGLAGTNEKLFS. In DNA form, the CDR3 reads TGTGCCAGCAGCTCCACCGCGGGACTAGCGGGAACTAATGAAAAACTGTTTTCT.

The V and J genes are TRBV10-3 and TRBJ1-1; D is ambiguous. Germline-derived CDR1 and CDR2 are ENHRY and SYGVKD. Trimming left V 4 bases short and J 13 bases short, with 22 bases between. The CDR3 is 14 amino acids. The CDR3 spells CAISGQVDYGSVFF. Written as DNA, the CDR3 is TGTGCCATCAGTGGACAAGTTGACTATGGCTCGGTTTTCTTT.

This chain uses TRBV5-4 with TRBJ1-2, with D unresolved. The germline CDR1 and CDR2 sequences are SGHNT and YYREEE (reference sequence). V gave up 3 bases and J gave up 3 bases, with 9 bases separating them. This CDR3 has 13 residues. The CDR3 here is CASSSTVDYGYTF. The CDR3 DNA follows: TGTGCCAGCAGCTCCACGGTGGACTATGGCTACACCTTC.

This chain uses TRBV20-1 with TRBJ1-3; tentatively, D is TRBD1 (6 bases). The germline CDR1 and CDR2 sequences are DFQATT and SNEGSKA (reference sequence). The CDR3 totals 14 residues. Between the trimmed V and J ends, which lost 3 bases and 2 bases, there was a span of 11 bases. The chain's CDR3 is CSASGQGTGNTIYF. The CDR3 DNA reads TGCAGTGCTAGTGGGCAGGGGACTGGAAACACCATATATTTT.

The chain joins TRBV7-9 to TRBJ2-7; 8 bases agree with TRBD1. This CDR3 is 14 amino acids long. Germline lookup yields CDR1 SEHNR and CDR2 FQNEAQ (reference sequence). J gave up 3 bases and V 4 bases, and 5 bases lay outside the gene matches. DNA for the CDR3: TGTGCCAGCAGCTACAACAGGGGGGACTACGAGCAGTACTTC. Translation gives CASSYNRGDYEQYF. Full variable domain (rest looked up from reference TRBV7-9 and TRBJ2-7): DTGVSQNPRHKITKRGQNVTFRCDPISEHNRLYWYRQTLGQGPEFLTYFQNEAQLEKSRLLSDRFSAERPKGSFSTLEIQRTEQGDSAMYLCASSYNRGDYEQYFGPGTRLTVT.

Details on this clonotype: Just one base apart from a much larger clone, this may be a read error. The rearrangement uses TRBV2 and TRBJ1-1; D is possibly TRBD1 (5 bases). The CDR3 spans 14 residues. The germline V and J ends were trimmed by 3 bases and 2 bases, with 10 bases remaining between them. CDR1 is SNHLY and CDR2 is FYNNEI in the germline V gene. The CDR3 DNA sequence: TGTGCCAGCAGTGAGAGACAGAGTAACACTGAAGCTTTCTTT. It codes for CASSERQSNTEAFF.

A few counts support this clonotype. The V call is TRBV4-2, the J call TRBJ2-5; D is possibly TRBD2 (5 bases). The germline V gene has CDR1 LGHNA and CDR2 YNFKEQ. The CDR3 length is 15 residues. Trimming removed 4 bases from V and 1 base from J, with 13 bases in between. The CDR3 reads CASSPWPGTQETQYF. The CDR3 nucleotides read TGTGCCAGCAGCCCGTGGCCGGGAACCCAAGAGACCCAGTACTTC.

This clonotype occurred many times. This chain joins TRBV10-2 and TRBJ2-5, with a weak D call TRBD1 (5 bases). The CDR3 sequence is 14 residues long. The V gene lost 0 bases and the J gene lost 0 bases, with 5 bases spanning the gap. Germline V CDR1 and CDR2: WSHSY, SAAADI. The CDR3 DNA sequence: TGCGCCAGCAGTGAGTCGGGGCACCAAGAGACCCAGTACTTC. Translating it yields CASSESGHQETQYF.